This TCR beta chain was found in a study of T cell repertoires in cytomegalovirus infection (dated by TCRdb to about 2019). For the wider study: Peptide stimulations targeted recently identified HLA-C-restricted CMV epitopes, whose presentation resists viral immunomodulation, together with well-studied HLA-B-restricted epitopes. Because public TCR beta signatures pointed to carriage of CMV infection together with the matching HLA type, the HLA type of each donor mattered for the analysis. Here is what the overall study found, with its caveats: The ex vivo response was dominated by HLA-C-restricted CMV-specific TCR beta clonotypes, which also provided the single most frequent clonotype in two of eight donors. Carriers of CMV infection plus the relevant HLA type were discriminated by the cumulative frequency of public TCR beta family members in the study cohort and in an independent roughly 340-donor cohort.

Sequencing was performed on an Illumina HiSeq 1500. The raw public data were reprocessed by TCRdb itself: fastp quality trimming at Q25, MiXCR clonotype calling, in-frame beta chains only. Entries are consolidated by CDR3 protein sequence, retaining the most common genes and DNA. The sample includes fewer than 150,000 distinct CDR3 sequences, with 30% to 35% observed a single time. 35% to 50% of the sample lies in the top ten. The germline ends are 7 bases apart after V is trimmed by 1 base and J by 6 bases. The CDR3 contains 13 residues, cysteine and phenylalanine counted. Solely the CDR3 DNA is kept, with 39 bases framed from the first base. Sample treatment or condition, as interpreted from the label and publication: in vitro stimulation with specific CMV peptide epitopes to enrich CMV-specific T cells. Note on this clonotype: What antigen it recognizes has not been identified. No qualities accompany the bases; no much larger clone lies one base away.

The chain is assembled from TRBV12-3 or TRBV12-4 and TRBJ1-5, with no reliable assignment of the D segment. This TCR was recovered from a human donor in good health (CMV status not recorded). Some clones in this sample may be carry-over from other donors' samples. The material was CD8+ T cells from cultured PBMCs, obtained from culture after CMV antigen stimulation. The CDR3 protein is CASSLGIGQPQHF. DNA sequence: TGTGCCAGCAGTTTAGGGATCGGTCAGCCCCAGCATTTT.